This TCR beta chain was retrieved from a study of tumor-infiltrating lymphocytes in oesophageal squamous cell carcinoma. MiXCR was run by TCRdb on the PCR reads, yielding one entry per CDR3 protein. The table lists 7,500 to 9,500 distinct CDR3 sequences, 66% of them singletons, with 36% in the top ten. V was trimmed by 4 bases and J by 2 bases, leaving 11 bases between them. CDR1 SEHNR and CDR2 FQNEAQ come from the germline V gene (reference sequence). CDR3 length equals 15 residues. This chain connects TRBV7-9 to TRBJ1-4, with D uncertain. The sequence was collected from a female donor with esophageal squamous cell carcinoma. Source material: esophageal tumor tissue. The CDR3 DNA is TGTGCCAGCAGCTCCATGGGGTATACTAATGAAAAACTGTTTTTT. This codes for CASSSMGYTNEKLFF.